Shown below are 4 T cell receptor beta chains from a single sample sequenced in a study of CD8 T cells in ankylosing spondylitis. Study-wide findings and caveats: Typical of ankylosing spondylitis blood, it appeared, was a TCR beta motif of several highly homologous variants.

MiXCR, applied by TCRdb to the 5' RACE reads, yields one record per CDR3 protein. This table holds over 200,000 distinct CDR3 sequences, approximately 20% found once. The antigens of these receptors remain unknown. The sequenced material came from blood, either unsorted or a sorted T cell fraction (not recorded which). Receptor source: a male donor with ankylosing spondylitis.

This clonotype was counted a few times. This chain uses TRBV2 with TRBJ1-1; TRBD1 aligns across 9 bases. This CDR3 spans 14 amino acids. Trimming cost V 5 bases and J 7 bases; bases outside gene matches: 8. Germline lookup yields CDR1 SNHLY and CDR2 FYNNEI. This chain's CDR3 is CASSTGQGIGEAFF. CDR3 in DNA: TGTGCCAGCAGTACGGGACAGGGTATAGGTGAAGCTTTCTTT.

The chain has TRBV5-1 and TRBJ1-1; D perhaps matches TRBD1 (6 bases). CDR3 length: 16 residues. V was cut by 2 bases and J by 0 bases, with 14 bases left in between. In germline, CDR1 is SGHRS, CDR2 YFSETQ. CDR3 loop: CASSLTGRKVNTEAFF. The CDR3 nucleotides are TGCGCCAGCAGCTTAACAGGGCGGAAAGTGAACACTGAAGCTTTCTTT.

In regard to this clonotype: Compared with germline, one end of the junction differs, possibly owing to a read error. The chain uses TRBV11-2 and TRBJ2-5; weak D call: TRBD1 (6 bases). The CDR3 has 15 amino acids. Germline V gene lookup returns CDR1 SGHAT and CDR2 FQNNGV. The CDR3 sequence is CACSFQTGTRETQYF. In DNA form, the CDR3 reads TGTGCCTGCAGCTTTCAAACCGGGACACGGGAGACCCAGTACTTC.

V gene TRBV7-9 combines with J gene TRBJ2-7; a possible D gene is TRBD2 (6 bases). V lost 5 bases to trimming and J lost 4 bases, with 18 bases between them. The CDR3 has 15 residues. Germline CDR1 reads SEHNR; CDR2 reads FQNEAQ (reference sequence). CDR3 in DNA: TGTGCCAGCAGCCTCCTTAACGGGAGCTCGTACGAGCAGTACTTC. This codes for CASSLLNGSSYEQYF.